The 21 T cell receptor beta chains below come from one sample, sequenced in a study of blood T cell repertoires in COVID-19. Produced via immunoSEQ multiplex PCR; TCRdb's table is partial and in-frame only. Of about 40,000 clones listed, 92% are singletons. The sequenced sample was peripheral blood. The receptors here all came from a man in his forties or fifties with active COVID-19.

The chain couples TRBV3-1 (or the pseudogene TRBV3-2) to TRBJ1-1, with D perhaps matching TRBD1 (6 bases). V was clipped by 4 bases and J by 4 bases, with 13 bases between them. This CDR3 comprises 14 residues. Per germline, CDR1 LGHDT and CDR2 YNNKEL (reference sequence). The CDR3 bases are TGTGCCAGCAGCCTACAGGGTTTGAGCACTGAAGCTTTCTTT. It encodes CASSLQGLSTEAFF.

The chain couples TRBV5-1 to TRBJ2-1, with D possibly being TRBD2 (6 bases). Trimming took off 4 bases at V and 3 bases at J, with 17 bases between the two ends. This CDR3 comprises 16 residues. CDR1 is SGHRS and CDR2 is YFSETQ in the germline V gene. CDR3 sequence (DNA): TGCGCCAGCAGCCGGGGCGGGGTTATAAGCTACAATGAGCAGTTCTTC. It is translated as CASSRGGVISYNEQFF.

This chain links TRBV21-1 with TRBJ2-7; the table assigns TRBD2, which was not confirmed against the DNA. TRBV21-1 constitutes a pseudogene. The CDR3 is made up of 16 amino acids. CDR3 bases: TGTGCCAGCAGCAAACTGGCGGGCGAGTCGGTATACGAGCAGTACTTC. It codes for CASSKLAGESVYEQYF.

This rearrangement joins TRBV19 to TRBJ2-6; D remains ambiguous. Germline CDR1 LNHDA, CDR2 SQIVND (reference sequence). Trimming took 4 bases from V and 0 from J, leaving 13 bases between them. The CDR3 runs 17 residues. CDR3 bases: TGTGCCAGTAGTAAGTCCGAGCTCTCCTCTGGGGCCAACGTCCTGACTTTC. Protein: CASSKSELSSGANVLTF.

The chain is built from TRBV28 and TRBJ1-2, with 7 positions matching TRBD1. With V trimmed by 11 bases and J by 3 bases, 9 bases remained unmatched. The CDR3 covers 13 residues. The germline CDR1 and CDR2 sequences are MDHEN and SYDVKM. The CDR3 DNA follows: TGTGCCGGCACCCACAGGGGCCACTATGGCTACACCTTC. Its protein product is CAGTHRGHYGYTF.

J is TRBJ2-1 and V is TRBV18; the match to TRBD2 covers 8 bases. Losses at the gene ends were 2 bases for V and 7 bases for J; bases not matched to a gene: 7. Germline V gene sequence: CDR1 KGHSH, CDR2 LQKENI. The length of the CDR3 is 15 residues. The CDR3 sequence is CASSPKSGRRNEQFF. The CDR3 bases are TGTGCCAGCTCACCAAAGAGCGGGAGAAGGAATGAGCAGTTCTTC.

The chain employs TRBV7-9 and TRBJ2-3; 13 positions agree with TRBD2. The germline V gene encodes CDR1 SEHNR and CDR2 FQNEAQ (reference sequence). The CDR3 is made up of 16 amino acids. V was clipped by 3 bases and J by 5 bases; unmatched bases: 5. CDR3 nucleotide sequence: TGTGCCAGCAGCTTGACTAGCGGGAGGATGGTAGATACGCAGTATTTT. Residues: CASSLTSGRMVDTQYF.

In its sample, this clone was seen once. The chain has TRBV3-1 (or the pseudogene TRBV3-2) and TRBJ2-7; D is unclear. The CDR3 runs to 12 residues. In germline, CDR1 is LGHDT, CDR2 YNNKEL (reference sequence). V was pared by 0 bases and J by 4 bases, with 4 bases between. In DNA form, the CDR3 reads TGTGCCAGCAGCCAAGAGCAGTACGAGCAGTACTTC. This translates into CASSQEQYEQYF.

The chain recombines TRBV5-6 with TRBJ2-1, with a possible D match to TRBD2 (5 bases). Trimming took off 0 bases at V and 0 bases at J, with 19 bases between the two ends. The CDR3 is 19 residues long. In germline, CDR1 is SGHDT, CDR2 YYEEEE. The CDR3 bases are TGTGCCAGCAGCTTGGGTTCACTCCGGCGGGCCAACTCCTACAATGAGCAGTTCTTC. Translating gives CASSLGSLRRANSYNEQFF.

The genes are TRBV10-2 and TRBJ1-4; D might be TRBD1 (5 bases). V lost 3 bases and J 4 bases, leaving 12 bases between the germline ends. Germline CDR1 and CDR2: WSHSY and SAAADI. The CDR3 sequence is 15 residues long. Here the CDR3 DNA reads TGCGCCAGCAGTGATTTGGGGGAGGGTAATGAAAAACTGTTTTTT. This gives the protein CASSDLGEGNEKLFF.

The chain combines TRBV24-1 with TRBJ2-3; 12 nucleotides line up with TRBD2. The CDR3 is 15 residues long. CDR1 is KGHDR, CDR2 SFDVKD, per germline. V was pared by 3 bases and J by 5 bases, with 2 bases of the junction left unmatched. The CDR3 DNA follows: TGTGCCACCAGTGATGTGGGACTAGCGGGAGATACGCAGTATTTT. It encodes CATSDVGLAGDTQYF.

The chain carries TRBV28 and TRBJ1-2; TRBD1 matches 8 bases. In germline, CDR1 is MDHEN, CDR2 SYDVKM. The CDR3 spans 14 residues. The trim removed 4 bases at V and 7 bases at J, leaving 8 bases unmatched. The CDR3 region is CASSSGQGWGGYTF. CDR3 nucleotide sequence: TGTGCCAGCAGTTCCGGACAGGGATGGGGTGGCTACACCTTC.

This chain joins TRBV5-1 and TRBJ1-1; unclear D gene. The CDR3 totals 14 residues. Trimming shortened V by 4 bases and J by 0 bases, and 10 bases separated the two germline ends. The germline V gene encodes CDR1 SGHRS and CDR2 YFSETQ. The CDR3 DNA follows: TGCGCCAGCAGCCCCCAGGTTGTGAACACTGAAGCTTTCTTT. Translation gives CASSPQVVNTEAFF.

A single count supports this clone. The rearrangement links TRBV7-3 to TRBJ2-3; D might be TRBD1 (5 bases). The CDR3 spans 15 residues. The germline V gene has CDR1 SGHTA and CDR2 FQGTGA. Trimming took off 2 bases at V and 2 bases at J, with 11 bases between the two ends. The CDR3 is CASSLGSGYTDTQYF. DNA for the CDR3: TGTGCCAGCAGCTTAGGTTCAGGGTACACAGATACGCAGTATTTT.

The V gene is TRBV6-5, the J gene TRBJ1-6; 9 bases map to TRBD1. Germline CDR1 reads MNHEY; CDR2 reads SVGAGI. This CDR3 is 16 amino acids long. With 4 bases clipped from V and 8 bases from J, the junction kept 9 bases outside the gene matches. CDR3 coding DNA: TGTGCCAGCAGTTCCGGACAGGGGCAACCATATTCACCCCTCCACTTT. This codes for CASSSGQGQPYSPLHF.

The CDR3 bases are TGTGCCAGCAGCCGCTCGGGGGAATATGGCTACACCTTC. Residues: CASSRSGEYGYTF. This sequence joins TRBV28 and TRBJ1-2; TRBD1 might be the D (5 bases). The CDR3 extends over 13 amino acids. Trimming left V 6 bases short and J 5 bases short, with 13 bases between. Looked up from germline, CDR1 is MDHEN and CDR2 is SYDVKM.

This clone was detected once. CDR3 coding DNA: TGCGCCAGCAGCTTTGCGGGAGGCCCTAAAGAGACCCAGTACTTC. Protein product: CASSFAGGPKETQYF. V and J are TRBV5-1 and TRBJ2-5, with 8 bases lining up with TRBD2. CDR1 and CDR2 (germline): SGHRS, YFSETQ. The J segment lost 3 bases and the V segment lost 2 bases, leaving 6 bases of the junction unmatched. This CDR3 is 15 amino acids long.

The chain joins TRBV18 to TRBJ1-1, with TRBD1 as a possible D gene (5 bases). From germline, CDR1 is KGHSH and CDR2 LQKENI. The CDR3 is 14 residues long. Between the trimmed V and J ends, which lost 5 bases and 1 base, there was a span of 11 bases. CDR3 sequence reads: CASSWGLRNTEAFF. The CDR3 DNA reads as TGTGCCAGCTCATGGGGACTACGGAACACTGAAGCTTTCTTT.

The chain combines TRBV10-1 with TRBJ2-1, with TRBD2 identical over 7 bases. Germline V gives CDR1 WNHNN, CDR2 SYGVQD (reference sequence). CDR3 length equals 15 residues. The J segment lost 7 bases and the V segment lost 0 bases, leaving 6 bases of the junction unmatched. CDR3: CASSESAGWENEQFF. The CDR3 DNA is TGCGCCAGCAGTGAGTCAGCGGGATGGGAGAATGAGCAGTTCTTC.

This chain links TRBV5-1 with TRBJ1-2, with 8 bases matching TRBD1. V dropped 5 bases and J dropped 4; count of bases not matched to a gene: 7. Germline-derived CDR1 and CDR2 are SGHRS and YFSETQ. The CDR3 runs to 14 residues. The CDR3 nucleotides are TGCGCCAGCAGTTCCGGACAGGGAGGCTATGGCTACACCTTC. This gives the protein CASSSGQGGYGYTF.

The CDR3 region has the DNA TGTGCCAGCAGCTCAATCGATCCGGGACAGAGAAATGAAAAACTGTTTTTT. This encodes CASSSIDPGQRNEKLFF. This rearrangement joins TRBV11-2 to TRBJ1-4; 7 nucleotides line up with TRBD1. Trimming at V came to 4 bases and at J to 5 bases, leaving 13 bases not matched to a gene. This CDR3 spans 17 amino acids. Germline V gene sequence: CDR1 SGHAT, CDR2 FQNNGV. Looking up the rest from reference TRBV11-2 and TRBJ1-4 gives the full variable domain: EAGVAQSPRYKIIEKRQSVAFWCNPISGHATLYWYQQILGQGPKLLIQFQNNGVVDDSQLPKDRFSAERLKGVDSTLKIQPAKLEDSAVYLCASSSIDPGQRNEKLFFGSGTQLSVL.